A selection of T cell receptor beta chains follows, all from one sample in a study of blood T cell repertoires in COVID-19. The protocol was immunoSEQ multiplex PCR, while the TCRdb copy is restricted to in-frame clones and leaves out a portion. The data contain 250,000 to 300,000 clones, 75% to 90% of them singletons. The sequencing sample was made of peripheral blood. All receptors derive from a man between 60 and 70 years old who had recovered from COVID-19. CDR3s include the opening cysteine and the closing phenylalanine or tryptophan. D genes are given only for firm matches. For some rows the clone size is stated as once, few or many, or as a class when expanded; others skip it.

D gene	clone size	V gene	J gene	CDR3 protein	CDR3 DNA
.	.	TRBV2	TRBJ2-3	CASEGRGAPPDTQYF	TGTGCCAGCGAGGGTCGCGGGGCCCCACCAGATACGCAGTATTTT
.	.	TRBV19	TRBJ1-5	CASSARPGTNQPQHF	TGTGCCAGTAGTGCGCGTCCCGGGACAAATCAGCCCCAGCATTTT
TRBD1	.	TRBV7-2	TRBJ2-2	CASSRDRTNTGELFF	TGTGCCAGCAGCCGGGACAGGACGAACACCGGGGAGCTGTTTTTT
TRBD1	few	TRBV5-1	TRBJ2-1	CASSTQGTGMGEQFF	TGCGCCAGCAGCACCCAGGGGACAGGGATGGGTGAGCAGTTCTTC
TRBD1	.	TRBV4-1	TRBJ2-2	CASSQRGPPNTGELFF	TGCGCCAGCAGCCAAAGGGGGCCCCCGAACACCGGGGAGCTGTTTTTT
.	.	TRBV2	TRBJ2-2	CASRGLGNTGELFF	TGTGCCAGCAGGGGGCTTGGGAACACCGGGGAGCTGTTTTTT
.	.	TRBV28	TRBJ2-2	CASSDNTNTGELFF	TGTGCCAGCAGTGACAACACGAACACCGGGGAGCTGTTTTTT
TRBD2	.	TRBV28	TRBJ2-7	CASSSPAGGLYEQYF	TGTGCCAGCAGCTCTCCAGCGGGAGGGCTCTACGAGCAGTACTTC
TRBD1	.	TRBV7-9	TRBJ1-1	CASSDRQGGTEAFF	TGTGCCAGCAGCGACAGACAGGGGGGCACTGAAGCTTTCTTT
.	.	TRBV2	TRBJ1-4	CASSEQGHREKLFF	TGTGCCAGCAGTGAACAGGGCCATCGCGAAAAACTGTTTTTT
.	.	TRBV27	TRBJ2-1	CASTGGGAYNEQFF	TGTGCCAGTACCGGCGGGGGCGCCTACAATGAGCAGTTCTTC
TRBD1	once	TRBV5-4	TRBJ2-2	CASSLAGTGAGELFF	TGTGCCAGCAGCTTGGCCGGGACAGGGGCCGGGGAGCTGTTTTTT
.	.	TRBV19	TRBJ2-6	CASSYSGANVLTF	TGTGCCAGTAGTTACTCTGGGGCCAACGTCCTGACTTTC
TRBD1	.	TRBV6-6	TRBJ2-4	CASSPQGAKNIQYF	TGTGCCAGCAGTCCACAGGGGGCCAAAAACATTCAGTACTTC
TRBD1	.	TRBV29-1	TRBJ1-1	CSVEVQGAYTEAFF	TGCAGCGTTGAAGTCCAGGGGGCTTACACTGAAGCTTTCTTT
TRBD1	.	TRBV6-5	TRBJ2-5	CASSRWTGVQETQYF	TGTGCCAGCAGTCGTTGGACAGGGGTTCAAGAGACCCAGTACTTC
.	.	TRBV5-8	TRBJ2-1	CASSLDSSYNEQFF	TGTGCCAGCAGCCTCGATAGCTCCTACAATGAGCAGTTCTTC
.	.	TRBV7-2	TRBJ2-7	CASSTRGSYEQYF	TGTGCCAGCAGCACCCGGGGGTCCTACGAGCAGTACTTC
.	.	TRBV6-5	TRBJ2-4	CASSQNLDKNIQYF	TGTGCCAGCAGCCAAAATCTAGACAAAAACATTCAGTACTTC
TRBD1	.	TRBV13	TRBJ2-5	CASSPGQGEGETQYF	TGTGCCAGCAGTCCTGGACAGGGGGAGGGAGAGACCCAGTACTTC
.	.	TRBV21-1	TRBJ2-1	CASSQEYNEQFF	TGTGCCAGCAGTCAGGAATACAATGAGCAGTTCTTC
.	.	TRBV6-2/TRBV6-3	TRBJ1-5	CASSDGGQPQHF	TGTGCCAGCAGTGACGGAGGACAGCCCCAGCATTTT
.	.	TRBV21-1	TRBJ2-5	CASSPSDRGETQYF	TGTGCCAGCAGCCCCTCGGACAGGGGTGAGACCCAGTACTTC
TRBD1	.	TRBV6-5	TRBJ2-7	CASSNRDRSSYEQYF	TGTGCCAGCAGTAACCGGGACAGAAGCTCCTACGAGCAGTACTTC
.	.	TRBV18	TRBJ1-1	CASSPPRAVNTEAFF	TGTGCCAGCTCACCACCGCGGGCAGTTAACACTGAAGCTTTCTTT
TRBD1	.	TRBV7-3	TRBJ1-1	CASSPGTGALTFF	TGTGCCAGCAGCCCCGGGACAGGGGCCTTGACTTTCTTT
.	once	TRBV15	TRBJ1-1	CATSRADSNKAFF	TGTGCCACCAGCAGAGCTGACAGTAACAAAGCTTTCTTT
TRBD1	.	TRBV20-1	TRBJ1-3	CSASPGGADTIYF	TGCAGTGCTAGTCCAGGGGGCGCCGACACCATATATTTT
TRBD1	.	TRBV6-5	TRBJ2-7	CASSPTGAAYEQYF	TGTGCCAGCAGCCCGACAGGGGCGGCCTACGAGCAGTACTTC
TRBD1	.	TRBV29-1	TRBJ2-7	CSVESTGPNYEQYF	TGCAGCGTTGAATCGACAGGGCCCAACTACGAGCAGTACTTC
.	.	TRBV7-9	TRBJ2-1	CASNNGQTRGSSYNEQFF	TGTGCCAGCAACAACGGACAGACCCGGGGCAGCTCCTACAATGAGCAGTTCTTC